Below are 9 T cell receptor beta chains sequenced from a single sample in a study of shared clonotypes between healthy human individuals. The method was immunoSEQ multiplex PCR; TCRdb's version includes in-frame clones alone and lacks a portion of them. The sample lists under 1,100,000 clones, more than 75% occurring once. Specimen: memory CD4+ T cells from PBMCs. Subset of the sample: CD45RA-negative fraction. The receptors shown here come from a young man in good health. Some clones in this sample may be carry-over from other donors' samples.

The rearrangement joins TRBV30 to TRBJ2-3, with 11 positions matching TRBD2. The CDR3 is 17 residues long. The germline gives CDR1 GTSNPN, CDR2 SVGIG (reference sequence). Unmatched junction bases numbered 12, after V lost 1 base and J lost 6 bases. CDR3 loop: CAWSALSSGRAGDTQYF. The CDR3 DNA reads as TGTGCCTGGAGTGCACTCAGTAGCGGGAGGGCAGGGGATACGCAGTATTTT.

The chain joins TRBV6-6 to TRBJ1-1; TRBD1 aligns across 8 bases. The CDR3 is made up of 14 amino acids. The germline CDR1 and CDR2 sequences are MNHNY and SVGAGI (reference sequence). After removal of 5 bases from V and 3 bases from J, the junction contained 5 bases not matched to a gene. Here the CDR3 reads CASSLQGGYTEAFF. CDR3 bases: TGTGCCAGCAGTCTACAGGGGGGTTACACTGAAGCTTTCTTT.

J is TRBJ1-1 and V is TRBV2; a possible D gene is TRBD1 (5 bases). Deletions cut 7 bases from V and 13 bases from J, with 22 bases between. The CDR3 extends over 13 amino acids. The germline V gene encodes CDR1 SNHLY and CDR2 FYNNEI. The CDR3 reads CASTPEATALGFF. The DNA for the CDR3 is TGTGCCAGCACCCCCGAGGCGACAGCCCTCGGTTTCTTT.

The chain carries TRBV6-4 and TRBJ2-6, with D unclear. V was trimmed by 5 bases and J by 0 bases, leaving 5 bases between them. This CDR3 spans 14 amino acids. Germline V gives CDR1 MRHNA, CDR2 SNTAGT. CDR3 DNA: TGTGCCAGCAGTTTCGACTCTGGGGCCAACGTCCTGACTTTC. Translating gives CASSFDSGANVLTF.

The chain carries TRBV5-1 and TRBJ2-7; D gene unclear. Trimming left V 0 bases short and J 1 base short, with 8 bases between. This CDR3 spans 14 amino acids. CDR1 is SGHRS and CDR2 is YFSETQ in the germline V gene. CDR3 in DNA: TGCGCCAGCAGCTTGGATGTGTTGTCCTACGAGCAGTACTTC. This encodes CASSLDVLSYEQYF.

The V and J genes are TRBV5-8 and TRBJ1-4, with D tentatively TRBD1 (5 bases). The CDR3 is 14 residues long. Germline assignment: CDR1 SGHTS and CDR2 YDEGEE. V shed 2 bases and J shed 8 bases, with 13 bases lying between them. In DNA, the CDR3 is TGTGCCAGCAGCTTAGGAAGGGCAGGGGAAAAACTGTTTTTT. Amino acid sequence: CASSLGRAGEKLFF.

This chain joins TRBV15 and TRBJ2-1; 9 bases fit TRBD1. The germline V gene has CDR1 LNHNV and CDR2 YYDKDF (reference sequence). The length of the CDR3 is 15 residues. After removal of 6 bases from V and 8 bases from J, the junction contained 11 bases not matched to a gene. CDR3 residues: CATSTPGQGIDEQFF. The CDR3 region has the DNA TGTGCCACCAGTACTCCGGGACAGGGAATTGATGAGCAGTTCTTC.

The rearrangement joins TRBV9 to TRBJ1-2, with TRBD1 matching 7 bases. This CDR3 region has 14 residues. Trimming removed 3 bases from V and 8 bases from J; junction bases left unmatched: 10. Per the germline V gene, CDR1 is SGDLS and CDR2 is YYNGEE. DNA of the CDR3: TGTGCCAGCAGCGCCTACAGGGGTAATACAGGCTACACCTTC. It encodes CASSAYRGNTGYTF. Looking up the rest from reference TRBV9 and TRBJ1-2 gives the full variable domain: DSGVTQTPKHLITATGQRVTLRCSPRSGDLSVYWYQQSLDQGLQFLIQYYNGEERAKGNILERFSAQQFPDLHSELNLSSLELGDSALYFCASSAYRGNTGYTFGSGTRLTVV.

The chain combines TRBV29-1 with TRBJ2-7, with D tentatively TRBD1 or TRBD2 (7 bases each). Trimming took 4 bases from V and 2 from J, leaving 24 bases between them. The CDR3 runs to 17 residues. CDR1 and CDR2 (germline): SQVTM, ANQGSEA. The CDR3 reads CSVVQPTGGQGAYEQYF. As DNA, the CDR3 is TGCAGCGTTGTCCAACCTACGGGAGGCCAGGGGGCCTACGAGCAGTACTTC.